The 6 T cell receptor beta chains listed next were all sequenced from one sample in a study of CD8+CD57+ T cells in acquired aplastic anemia. The TCR beta profiling, which covered VDJ combination and CDR3 sequence, was carried out using genomic DNA as the template. Using its own MiXCR run on the reads, TCRdb lists one record per CDR3 protein. The repertoire holds roughly 51,000 distinct CDR3 sequences, with about two thirds as singletons. Sequenced sample: sorted CD4+, CD8+, or CD8+CD57+ T cells (not recorded which) from PBMCs. The receptor set was obtained from a human donor in good health, serving as a control.

This clonotype was observed at least ten times. The chain employs TRBV27 and TRBJ1-6, with D possibly TRBD1 on 5 matching bases. This CDR3 region has 16 residues. CDR1 is MNHEY, CDR2 SMNVEV, per germline (reference sequence). The ends were cut back, 3 bases at V and 5 bases at J, with 14 bases in the middle. CDR3 DNA: TGTGCCAGCAGTTTCGTCTGGGGGTTGGATAATTCACCCCTCCACTTT. Protein product: CASSFVWGLDNSPLHF.

The genes are TRBV19 and TRBJ2-3; unclear D gene. The CDR3 extends over 13 amino acids. V gave up 3 bases and J gave up 2 bases, with 6 bases separating them. The V gene's germline CDR1 is LNHDA and CDR2 SQIVND (reference sequence). In DNA, the CDR3 is TGTGCCAGTAGTATTGGAGTCACAGATACGCAGTATTTT. Translating it yields CASSIGVTDTQYF.

The chain has TRBV11-1 and TRBJ2-1; a possible D gene is TRBD2 (6 bases). The CDR3 contains 15 residues. The V end lost 5 bases, the J end lost 3 bases, and 14 bases lay between the germline ends. CDR1 is SGHAT, CDR2 FQDESV, per germline (reference sequence). CDR3 protein: CASSLPGRSYNEQFF. CDR3 DNA sequence: TGTGCCAGCAGCCTCCCCGGGAGAAGCTACAATGAGCAGTTCTTC.

This chain joins TRBV7-4 and TRBJ2-1; D not resolved. Germline CDR1 is SGHVT and CDR2 is SQSDAQ. This CDR3 region has 13 residues. Trimming removed 1 base from V and 7 bases from J, with 8 bases in between. The CDR3 coding sequence is TGTGCCAGCAGCTTAGGACCTAGGAATGAGCAGTTCTTC. Translation: CASSLGPRNEQFF.

The gene calls are TRBV9 and TRBJ1-2, with 8 bases identical to TRBD1. CDR3 length equals 14 residues. Germline CDR1 reads SGDLS; CDR2 reads YYNGEE. The trim removed 4 bases at V and 6 bases at J, leaving 8 bases unmatched. The chain's CDR3 is CASSRPGGANGYTF. The CDR3 DNA reads TGTGCCAGCAGCCGCCCAGGGGGCGCCAATGGCTACACCTTC.

The CDR3 loop reads CASSSNRVGYGYTF. DNA of the CDR3: TGTGCCAGCAGTTCAAACAGGGTTGGCTATGGCTACACCTTC. The chain recombines TRBV2 with TRBJ1-2, with D tentatively TRBD1 (6 bases). Trimming took 5 bases from V and 4 from J, leaving 14 bases between them. The CDR3 has 14 amino acids. The V gene's germline CDR1 is SNHLY and CDR2 FYNNEI.